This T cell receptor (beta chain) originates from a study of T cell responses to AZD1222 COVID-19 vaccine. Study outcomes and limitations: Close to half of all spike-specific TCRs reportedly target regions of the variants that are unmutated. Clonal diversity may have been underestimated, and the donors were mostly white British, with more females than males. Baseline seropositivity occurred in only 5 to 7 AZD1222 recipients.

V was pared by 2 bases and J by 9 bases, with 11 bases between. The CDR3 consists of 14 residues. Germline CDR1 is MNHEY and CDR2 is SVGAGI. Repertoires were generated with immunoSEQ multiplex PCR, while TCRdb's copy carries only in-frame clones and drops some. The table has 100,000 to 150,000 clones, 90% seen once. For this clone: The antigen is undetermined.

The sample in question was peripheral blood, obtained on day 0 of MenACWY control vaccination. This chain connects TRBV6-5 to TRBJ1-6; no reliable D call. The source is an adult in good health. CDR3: CASSYEANGSPLHF. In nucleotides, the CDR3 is TGTGCCAGCAGTTACGAGGCTAATGGTTCACCCCTCCACTTT.